This TCR beta chain was captured in a study of blood T cell repertoires in COVID-19. Overall study: From the United States, Italy and Spain came samples of acute and convalescent COVID-19. Sample material is recorded as cDNA or gDNA derived from T cells, B-cell-depleted T cells, or PBMCs.

The CDR3 extends over 14 amino acids. The junction had 10 bases not matched to a gene; V was cut back by 8 bases and J by 6 bases. Germline assignment: CDR1 SGHNT and CDR2 YENEEA. Per the original methods: Amplifying reference gene primers gave estimates of nucleated cell counts. The assay was immunoSEQ multiplex PCR, and TCRdb's table has in-frame clones only and misses some. Clonal size and the V and J genes are those of that table, whereas D and trimming came from the DNA. This sample has 150,000 to 200,000 clones, with approximately 90% found just once. The specimen sequenced was peripheral blood. The sequence was collected from a man aged 18 to 30 with active or convalescent COVID-19. The rearrangement joins TRBV11-3 to TRBJ2-1; the match to TRBD2 covers 7 bases. The CDR3 DNA reads TGTGCCAGCCGAGCAGCGGGACTGTTCAATGAGCAGTTCTTC. Translation gives CASRAAGLFNEQFF. The entire variable domain, with the rest obtained from reference TRBV11-3 and TRBJ2-1, is as follows: EAGVVQSPRYKIIEKKQPVAFWCNPISGHNTLYWYLQNLGQGPELLIRYENEEAVDDSQLPKDRFSAERLKGVDSTLKIQPAELGDSAVYLCASRAAGLFNEQFFGPGTRLTVL.